Listed below are T cell receptor beta chains from one sample, sequenced in a study of shared clonotypes between healthy human individuals. Some clones are missing from TCRdb's copy, which holds only in-frame ones; the method was immunoSEQ multiplex PCR. The sample carries about 2.1 million clones, about 93% recorded once. Sequencing was done on a sample of naive CD8+ T cells from PBMCs. Receptor source: a man younger than 35 in good health. Some clones in this sample may be carry-over from other donors' samples. The CDR3 runs from the conserved cysteine through the conserved F or W. The D gene is left open where the match is weak. Not every row has a clone size; where given, it reads once, few, many or a size class.

length,V,size,J,D,CDR3,DNA
12,TRBV27,.,TRBJ2-3,.,CASSLRGKAQYF,TGTGCCAGCAGTTTACGGGGGAAGGCGCAGTATTTT
16,TRBV27,.,TRBJ2-5,.,CASSSTHGQPRETQYF,TGTGCCAGCAGTTCAACCCACGGACAGCCGAGAGAGACCCAGTACTTC
15,TRBV7-8,.,TRBJ1-2,.,CASSLALHTNYGYTF,TGTGCCAGCAGCTTAGCGTTACATACTAACTATGGCTACACCTTC
14,TRBV7-9,.,TRBJ2-7,TRBD1,CASSIGQGGYEQYF,TGTGCCAGCAGCATCGGACAGGGCGGCTACGAGCAGTACTTC
13,TRBV10-3,.,TRBJ1-1,.,CATTGPLNTEAFF,TGTGCCACTACGGGACCGCTGAACACTGAAGCTTTCTTT
16,TRBV5-1,.,TRBJ2-3,TRBD2,CASSLGLAAYTDTQYF,TGCGCCAGCAGCTTGGGACTAGCGGCTTACACAGATACGCAGTATTTT
13,TRBV29-1,.,TRBJ2-7,.,CSVELGRQYEQYF,TGCAGCGTTGAATTAGGCAGACAGTACGAGCAGTACTTC
13,TRBV4-3,.,TRBJ2-2,.,CASSQEMFGELFF,TGCGCCAGCAGCCAAGAAATGTTCGGGGAGCTGTTTTTT
15,TRBV9,.,TRBJ2-7,.,CASSVGDTSSYEQYF,TGTGCCAGCAGCGTAGGGGACACGTCTTCCTACGAGCAGTACTTC
16,TRBV5-6,.,TRBJ2-3,TRBD1,CASSLGQGGRTDTQYF,TGTGCCAGCAGCTTGGGACAGGGGGGACGCACAGATACGCAGTATTTT
18,TRBV7-9,.,TRBJ2-1,TRBD2,CASRPGTSGGSSYNEQFF,TGTGCCAGCAGGCCCGGGACTAGCGGGGGGAGCTCCTACAATGAGCAGTTCTTC
14,TRBV5-6,.,TRBJ2-7,.,CASSLGGRYYEQYF,TGTGCCAGCAGCCTCGGGGGTAGATACTACGAGCAGTACTTC
15,TRBV11-2,once,TRBJ2-7,.,CASSLSRRLSYEQYF,TGTGCCAGCAGCTTATCCCGGCGGCTATCCTACGAGCAGTACTTC
18,TRBV7-8,.,TRBJ2-2,TRBD2,CASSLLQSKRGFTGELFF,TGTGCCAGCAGCTTACTACAGTCAAAGCGGGGGTTCACCGGGGAGCTGTTTTTT
13,TRBV28,once,TRBJ1-1,.,CASSPWGLEEAFF,TGTGCCAGCAGTCCCTGGGGCCTGGAGGAAGCTTTCTTT
20,TRBV21-1,.,TRBJ2-7,.,CASSNREPGTSGSWWDEQYF,TGTGCCAGCAGCAACCGCGAACCCGGGACTAGCGGGAGCTGGTGGGACGAGCAGTACTTC
14,TRBV7-8,.,TRBJ2-2,.,CVSGRTGETGELFF,TGTGTCTCGGGAAGGACCGGCGAAACCGGGGAGCTGTTTTTT
15,TRBV19,.,TRBJ2-7,.,CASSIHLLGAYEQYF,TGTGCCAGTAGTATCCACCTACTAGGGGCCTACGAGCAGTACTTC
13,TRBV5-6,.,TRBJ2-5,.,CASSDGVAGTQYF,TGTGCCAGCAGTGACGGGGTCGCCGGAACCCAGTACTTC
14,TRBV7-9,.,TRBJ1-1,.,CASSLTFLNTEAFF,TGTGCCAGCAGCTTAACCTTCCTAAACACTGAAGCTTTCTTT
15,TRBV9,.,TRBJ2-7,TRBD2,CASSVGLAYSYEQYF,TGTGCCAGCAGCGTAGGACTAGCCTACTCCTACGAGCAGTACTTC
13,TRBV6-1,.,TRBJ1-1,.,CASSLGHPREAFF,TGTGCCAGCAGCTTGGGACATCCGAGGGAAGCTTTCTTT
15,TRBV6-4,.,TRBJ2-1,TRBD2,CASSALAGVANEQFF,TGTGCCAGCAGTGCACTAGCGGGAGTAGCTAATGAGCAGTTCTTC
15,TRBV11-2,.,TRBJ2-7,.,CASSSGLGTLYEQYF,TGTGCCAGCAGCTCCGGCCTGGGCACCCTCTACGAGCAGTACTTC
15,TRBV25-1,.,TRBJ2-1,.,CASSEYSSSYNEQFF,TGTGCCAGCAGTGAATACAGTAGCTCCTACAATGAGCAGTTCTTC
15,TRBV28,.,TRBJ2-3,.,CASSTLTTKADTQYF,TGTGCCAGCAGTACCCTGACAACGAAGGCGGATACGCAGTATTTT
12,TRBV19,.,TRBJ2-1,TRBD2,CASRGGINEQFF,TGTGCCAGTAGGGGGGGGATAAATGAGCAGTTCTTC
15,TRBV19,.,TRBJ2-5,TRBD1,CASSPRTGGKETQYF,TGTGCCAGTAGTCCTCGGACAGGGGGCAAAGAGACCCAGTACTTC
14,TRBV27,.,TRBJ1-2,TRBD1,CASSLVGTGNGYTF,TGTGCCAGCAGTTTAGTGGGGACAGGAAATGGCTACACCTTC
16,TRBV11-2,.,TRBJ2-2,TRBD2,CASSSRLAGGTGELFF,TGTGCCAGCAGCTCGAGACTAGCGGGAGGGACCGGGGAGCTGTTTTTT
14,TRBV7-9,once,TRBJ2-1,.,CASHLKDAVWEQFF,TGTGCCAGCCACCTTAAAGACGCCGTCTGGGAGCAGTTCTTC
15,TRBV5-1,.,TRBJ2-7,TRBD1,CASSLVTGGTYEQYF,TGCGCCAGCAGCTTGGTGACAGGGGGGACCTACGAGCAGTACTTC
13,TRBV5-8,.,TRBJ1-1,.,CASSFRVNTEAFF,TGTGCCAGCAGCTTCAGGGTGAACACTGAAGCTTTCTTT
16,TRBV28,.,TRBJ2-3,TRBD2,CASSWTSGGLADTQYF,TGTGCCAGCAGTTGGACTAGCGGGGGCCTAGCAGATACGCAGTATTTT
16,TRBV18,.,TRBJ2-7,.,CASSRDLTLIAYEQYF,TGTGCCAGCTCACGGGACCTGACATTAATAGCCTACGAGCAGTACTTC
15,TRBV25-1,.,TRBJ1-4,.,CASSGGLTWAEKLFF,TGTGCCAGCAGTGGGGGTTTGACGTGGGCCGAAAAACTGTTTTTT
16,TRBV11-2,.,TRBJ2-4,TRBD1,CASSPDRGLGVNIQYF,TGTGCCAGCAGCCCAGACAGGGGATTGGGGGTAAACATTCAGTACTTC
13,TRBV18,.,TRBJ2-1,TRBD1,CASENRGRDEQFF,TGTGCCAGCGAGAACAGGGGGCGCGATGAGCAGTTCTTC
15,TRBV11-2,.,TRBJ2-7,TRBD2,CASSLGTSGSYEQYF,TGTGCCAGCAGCCTAGGGACTAGCGGCTCCTACGAGCAGTACTTC